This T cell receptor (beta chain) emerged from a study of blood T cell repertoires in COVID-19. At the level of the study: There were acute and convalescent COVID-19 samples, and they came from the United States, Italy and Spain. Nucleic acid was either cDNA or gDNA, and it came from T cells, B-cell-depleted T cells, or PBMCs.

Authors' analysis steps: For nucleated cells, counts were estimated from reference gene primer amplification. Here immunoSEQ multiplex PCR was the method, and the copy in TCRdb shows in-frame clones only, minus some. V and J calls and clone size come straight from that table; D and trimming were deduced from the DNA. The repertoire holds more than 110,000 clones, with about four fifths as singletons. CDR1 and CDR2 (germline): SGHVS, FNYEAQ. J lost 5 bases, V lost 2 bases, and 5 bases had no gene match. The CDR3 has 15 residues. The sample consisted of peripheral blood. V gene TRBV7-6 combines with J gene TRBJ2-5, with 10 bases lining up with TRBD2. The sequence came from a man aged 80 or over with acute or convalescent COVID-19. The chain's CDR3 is CASSLRTSGGETQYF. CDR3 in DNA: TGTGCCAGCAGCTTACGGACTAGCGGAGGGGAGACCCAGTACTTC.